These 21 T cell receptor beta chains originate from one sample sequenced in a study of shared clonotypes between healthy human individuals. Assay: immunoSEQ multiplex PCR; the TCRdb copy retains only in-frame clones and omits some. This sample has about 2.4 million clones, with roughly 93% found just once. Sequencing was carried out using naive CD4+ T cells from PBMCs. The subset is: CD45RA+ positively selected. Every receptor here comes from a man younger than 30 in good health. Some clones in this sample may be carry-over from other donors' samples.

The chain joins TRBV28 to TRBJ1-5, with D possibly matching TRBD1 (5 bases). The CDR3 length is 15 residues. Germline CDR1 is MDHEN and CDR2 is SYDVKM. Trimming removed 2 bases from V and 3 bases from J, with 11 bases in between. In nucleotides, the CDR3 is TGTGCCAGCAGTTTAATAGGGGCCCTCAATCAGCCCCAGCATTTT. This translates into CASSLIGALNQPQHF.

This chain connects TRBV28 to TRBJ1-1; D perhaps matches TRBD1 (5 bases). Germline V gives CDR1 MDHEN, CDR2 SYDVKM. This CDR3 spans 15 amino acids. The V end was cut by 2 bases, the J end by 4 bases, with 14 bases between. The CDR3 DNA is TGTGCCAGCAGTTTAGTTGGGGGTAAGCTCACTGAAGCTTTCTTT. This encodes CASSLVGGKLTEAFF.

DNA of the CDR3: TGTGCCAGCAGTGGTCTAGCGGGAGCGGGAGAGACCCAGTACTTC. Amino acids: CASSGLAGAGETQYF. J is TRBJ2-5 and V is TRBV6-1; 10 positions agree with TRBD2. Germline values: CDR1 MNHNS, CDR2 SASEGT. This CDR3 spans 15 amino acids. V gave up 4 bases and J gave up 4 bases; unmatched junction bases: 6.

CDR3 nucleotide sequence: TGTGCCAGCAGTTTCAGGTACCAAGAGACCCAGTACTTC. It translates to CASSFRYQETQYF. The chain joins TRBV28 to TRBJ2-5, with D hard to call. V dropped 3 bases and J dropped 0 bases, with 5 bases sitting between them. Germline CDR1 reads MDHEN; CDR2 reads SYDVKM. The CDR3 length is 13 residues.

The chain has TRBV11-3 and TRBJ2-1, with TRBD2 identical over 10 bases. The CDR3 spans 15 residues. The germline CDR1 and CDR2 sequences are SGHNT and YENEEA. The V segment lost 3 bases and the J segment 9 bases; nucleotides outside the gene matches: 8. CDR3 protein: CASSFGTSESAEQFF. The CDR3 DNA follows: TGTGCCAGCAGCTTTGGGACTAGCGAATCAGCTGAGCAGTTCTTC. The full variable domain, completed using reference TRBV11-3 and TRBJ2-1, is EAGVVQSPRYKIIEKKQPVAFWCNPISGHNTLYWYLQNLGQGPELLIRYENEEAVDDSQLPKDRFSAERLKGVDSTLKIQPAELGDSAVYLCASSFGTSESAEQFFGPGTRLTVL.

The chain combines TRBV5-5 with TRBJ2-2; maybe TRBD2 (5 bases). Germline V gives CDR1 SGHKS, CDR2 YYEKEE (reference sequence). The V gene lost 3 bases and the J gene lost 0 bases, with 9 bases spanning the gap. The CDR3 is made up of 15 amino acids. The CDR3 reads CASSSTGTNTGELFF. The CDR3 DNA reads as TGTGCCAGCAGCTCGACGGGGACGAACACCGGGGAGCTGTTTTTT.

The rearrangement joins TRBV7-9 to TRBJ2-1; 12 nucleotides align to TRBD2. There are 15 residues in the CDR3. CDR1 is SEHNR, CDR2 FQNEAQ, per germline (reference sequence). J lost 9 bases, V lost 4 bases, and 7 bases had no gene match. This chain's CDR3 is CASSSGTSGYIEQFF. The CDR3 DNA sequence: TGTGCCAGCAGCTCCGGGACTAGCGGGTATATTGAGCAGTTCTTC.

The DNA of the CDR3 is TGCGCCAGCAGCCGAGAGTCAGGGGTTAGCACAGATACGCAGTATTTT. As protein: CASSRESGVSTDTQYF. The chain combines TRBV5-1 with TRBJ2-3; D is possibly TRBD1 (6 bases). The CDR3 extends over 16 amino acids. Germline CDR1 reads SGHRS; CDR2 reads YFSETQ. V gave up 4 bases and J gave up 0 bases, with 15 bases separating them.

The CDR3, as DNA: TGTGCCAGCTCACCGAGACAGGGGGACCACGAGCAGTACTTC. Its translation is CASSPRQGDHEQYF. The V gene is TRBV18, the J gene TRBJ2-7, with 9 nucleotides matching TRBD1. The CDR3 runs 14 residues. Germline-derived CDR1 and CDR2 are KGHSH and LQKENI. The V segment lost 3 bases and the J segment 5 bases; nucleotides outside the gene matches: 5.

The chain has TRBV6-1 and TRBJ1-4; 9 bases line up with TRBD1. V gave up 5 bases and J gave up 7 bases; unmatched junction bases: 8. CDR3 length: 15 residues. Per the germline V gene, CDR1 is MNHNS and CDR2 is SASEGT. CDR3 sequence: CASSLSGTGIEKLFF. Here the CDR3 DNA reads TGTGCCAGCAGTTTATCCGGGACAGGGATTGAAAAACTGTTTTTT.

The V call is TRBV10-3, the J call TRBJ1-1; no clear D. Trimming took 6 bases from V and 6 from J, leaving 20 bases between them. CDR1 ENHRY and CDR2 SYGVKD come from the germline V gene. This CDR3 spans 15 amino acids. The CDR3 region is CAIRDWERELSEAFF. CDR3 DNA sequence: TGTGCCATCAGGGATTGGGAGAGGGAACTATCTGAAGCTTTCTTT.

The chain is built from TRBV25-1 and TRBJ2-7; no clear D gene. The CDR3 is made up of 15 amino acids. V lost 2 bases, J lost 5 bases, and 16 bases lay in between. CDR1 and CDR2 (germline): MGHDK, SYGVNS. CDR3 in DNA: TGTGCCAGCAGTGAAGAGCGCGGCAGATTGGACGAGCAGTACTTC. The encoded protein is CASSEERGRLDEQYF.

The gene calls are TRBV5-6 and TRBJ2-3; the D call may be TRBD1 or TRBD2 (6 bases each). CDR3 length: 16 residues. Germline CDR1 is SGHDT and CDR2 is YYEEEE. The V end was cut by 2 bases, the J end by 5 bases, with 18 bases between. Here the CDR3 reads CASSFPIGGRGDTQYF. The CDR3 coding sequence is TGTGCCAGCAGCTTTCCTATTGGGGGGCGCGGAGATACGCAGTATTTT.

The rearrangement links TRBV28 to TRBJ1-4; D is undetermined. CDR3 size: 14 residues. Trimming shortened V by 11 bases and J by 5 bases, and 18 bases separated the two germline ends. CDR1 is MDHEN and CDR2 is SYDVKM in the germline V gene. The CDR3 bases are TGTGCCTCAGAGGCCTTCCCTGGAAATGAAAAACTGTTTTTT. It encodes CASEAFPGNEKLFF.

The genes are TRBV5-4 and TRBJ2-7, with 8 positions matching TRBD1. The germline CDR1 and CDR2 sequences are SGHNT and YYREEE (reference sequence). Unmatched junction bases numbered 8, after V lost 3 bases and J lost 9 bases. The CDR3 loop spans 13 amino acids. The CDR3 here is CASSSQGAPRQYF. The CDR3 DNA sequence: TGTGCCAGCAGCTCTCAGGGGGCCCCAAGGCAGTACTTC.

This clone is a singleton in its sample. The rearrangement joins TRBV19 to TRBJ1-2; no clear D. The CDR3 extends over 15 amino acids. V was clipped by 2 bases and J by 6 bases, with 16 bases between them. In germline, CDR1 is LNHDA, CDR2 SQIVND (reference sequence). CDR3 DNA: TGTGCCAGTAGTATACCTCCCCCGCGTCGGAATGGCTACACCTTC. This translates into CASSIPPPRRNGYTF.

V gene TRBV9 combines with J gene TRBJ2-1, with D possibly being TRBD1 or TRBD2 (6 bases each). CDR3 size: 13 residues. Germline CDR1 SGDLS, CDR2 YYNGEE. V lost 5 bases and J 6 bases, leaving 12 bases between the germline ends. CDR3 bases: TGTGCCAGCAGGGGGGGCCAAGTCAATGAGCAGTTCTTC. Protein sequence: CASRGGQVNEQFF.

The J gene is TRBJ2-5, the V gene TRBV5-1; D may correspond to TRBD1 or TRBD2 (5 bases each). Deletions cut 5 bases from V and 3 bases from J, with 11 bases between. The CDR3 spans 13 residues. Per germline, CDR1 SGHRS and CDR2 YFSETQ. The chain's CDR3 is CASRSRDEETQYF. CDR3 nucleotide sequence: TGCGCCAGCAGGTCCAGGGACGAAGAGACCCAGTACTTC.

The chain is built from TRBV7-8 and TRBJ1-5; 7 bases match TRBD1. Germline V gene data show CDR1 as SGHVS and CDR2 as FQNEAQ. There are 17 residues in the CDR3. Germline trimming cut 2 bases from V and 7 bases from J; bases unmatched to any gene: 14. The CDR3 DNA reads TGTGCCAGCAGCTTACGTCCGGCAGGGGGTTTGCACCAGCCCCAGCATTTT. This encodes CASSLRPAGGLHQPQHF.

The genes are TRBV5-4 and TRBJ2-1; 10 nucleotides agree with TRBD1. The V gene's germline CDR1 is SGHNT and CDR2 YYREEE (reference sequence). The CDR3 loop spans 16 amino acids. Trimming removed 1 base from V and 5 bases from J; junction bases left unmatched: 6. The DNA for the CDR3 is TGTGCCAGCAGCTTGCCCCGGACAGGGGGACACAATGAGCAGTTCTTC. It codes for CASSLPRTGGHNEQFF.

V gene TRBV28 combines with J gene TRBJ2-7, with 8 bases that match TRBD2. Germline V gene sequence: CDR1 MDHEN, CDR2 SYDVKM. CDR3 length: 15 amino acids. V gave up 2 bases and J gave up 2 bases; unmatched junction bases: 5. The CDR3 DNA reads TGTGCCAGCAGTTTAGGTAGCGGGATTGCCTACGAGCAGTACTTC. The encoded protein is CASSLGSGIAYEQYF.